Listed below are T cell receptor beta chains from one sample, sequenced in a study of blood T cells in healthy people across ages. TCRdb re-called the 5' RACE reads with MiXCR, one entry per CDR3 protein. Of roughly 900,000 distinct CDR3 sequences listed, around 26% are singletons. Sequencing was performed on blood. These receptors were collected from an elderly woman in good health. Both conserved end residues are part of each CDR3.

TRBJ1-5	TRBV5-6	14	CASSYSGGIQPQHF
TRBJ2-1	TRBV12-5	16	CASGLDVAGENNEQFF
TRBJ2-5	TRBV5-1	17	CASSPGTGTGVGETQYF
TRBJ1-1	TRBV3-1	16	CASSQEGGRVNTEAFF
TRBJ2-1	TRBV6-4	18	CASSRHSGGITMRGGQFF
TRBJ1-1	TRBV6-2/TRBV6-3	13	CASSYDRDTEAFF
TRBJ2-3	TRBV10-3	15	CAISGIWESTDTQYF
TRBJ1-5	TRBV12-3/TRBV12-4	14	CASSFGTRNQPQHF
TRBJ2-1	TRBV4-3	13	CASSLLQGNEQFF
TRBJ2-5	TRBV7-2	16	CASSLGGGTAQETQYF
TRBJ1-2	TRBV10-2	14	CASRPPGTGNGYTF
TRBJ2-5	TRBV5-1	14	CASSLHTTKETQYF
TRBJ2-3	TRBV21-1	17	CASTEDLTGSGTDTQYF
TRBJ2-1	TRBV9	15	CASSRGLAFYNEQFF
TRBJ1-6	TRBV27	16	CASSLSDGGRGSPLHF
TRBJ1-4	TRBV20-1	12	CSARYRQGKLFF
TRBJ1-1	TRBV7-2	16	CASSKPLRDQNTEAFF
TRBJ2-7	TRBV6-5	15	CASSPGWDSSYEQYF
TRBJ2-5	TRBV4-1	16	CASSQRAGTHQETQYF
TRBJ1-5	TRBV12-3/TRBV12-4	13	CASSQSTGGAQHF
TRBJ1-1	TRBV7-9	13	CASRPDLNTEAFF
TRBJ1-4	TRBV7-2	14	CASSLGTGTEKLFF
TRBJ1-1	TRBV11-2	15	CASSSGTGVNTEAFF
TRBJ2-1	TRBV7-6	17	CASSPRPWTGVNNEQFF
TRBJ2-5	TRBV5-1	14	CASRKEGGRETQYF
TRBJ1-1	TRBV5-1	15	CASSPFTIRNTEAFF
TRBJ2-5	TRBV7-2	16	CASSGLAGVPSETQYF
TRBJ2-3	TRBV7-9	15	CASSSGQGNTDTQYF
TRBJ1-1	TRBV18	13	CASSPAGPSEAFF
TRBJ2-7	TRBV18	13	CASSGAGRGEQYF
TRBJ2-7	TRBV29-1	14	CSVLPSSPYNEQYF
TRBJ2-5	TRBV5-1	16	CASSLASGGHQETQYF
TRBJ1-5	TRBV20-1	14	CSASRRGGRQPQHF
TRBJ2-1	TRBV28	14	CASRDTGTGNEQFF
TRBJ2-3	TRBV5-5	14	CASSLVGTTDTQYF
TRBJ2-1	TRBV24-1	13	CATGRQGNNEQFF
TRBJ1-4	TRBV2	15	CASQLMGAGNEKLFF
TRBJ2-3	TRBV7-2	13	CASSSLSTDTQYF
TRBJ2-7	TRBV7-8	16	CASSLVLAGSGYEQYF
TRBJ2-1	TRBV12-3/TRBV12-4	15	CASSSPGTSDNEQFF
TRBJ1-1	TRBV20-1	16	CSAREGPAGGNTEAFF
TRBJ2-1	TRBV11-2	14	CASSPTAGNNEQFF
TRBJ2-1	TRBV12-3/TRBV12-4	14	CASSTSGGGFEQFF
TRBJ2-3	TRBV6-2/TRBV6-3	13	CASSYSNRGGQYF
TRBJ1-4	TRBV29-1	15	CSVEGNRGSNEKRFF
TRBJ2-2	TRBV7-2	15	CASNPNGLNTGELFF
TRBJ2-1	TRBV7-9	14	CASSLARPYNEQFF